This T cell receptor beta chain was observed in a study of response to subunit inactivated influenza vaccine. In this sample, this clonotype turned up a few times. Its specificity is unknown. TCRdb ran MiXCR on the RT-PCR reads and lists one entry per CDR3 protein. Here the sample spans a few hundred thousand distinct CDR3 sequences, approximately 7.3% being singletons. Study-wide results and caveats: The authors suggested that few new T cells are recruited per seasonal influenza vaccination.

Sequenced material: PBMCs from blood, taken roughly 24 months after vaccination. The TCR was taken from a man between 50 and 75 years old who received an inactivated influenza vaccine.

CDR3 DNA: TGTGCCAGCAGACTGACGTTTCCACCGAACACTGAAGCTTTCTTT. This encodes CASRLTFPPNTEAFF. V is TRBV28 and J is TRBJ1-1; D not certain. This CDR3 region has 15 residues. Germline CDR1 and CDR2: MDHEN and SYDVKM. The ends were cut back, 6 bases at V and 1 base at J, with 15 bases in the middle.